A selection of T cell receptor beta chains follows, all from one sample in a study of response to subunit inactivated influenza vaccine. TCRdb reprocessed the RT-PCR reads with MiXCR, giving one entry per CDR3 protein. The sample carries about 700,000 distinct CDR3 sequences, approximately 15% recorded once. Sequenced material: PBMCs from blood, taken about 14 days before vaccination. Every receptor here comes from a man aged 50 or older who received an inactivated influenza vaccine. Both conserved end residues are part of each CDR3. A D gene is named only where the DNA matches it firmly. The size of a clone is reported for some rows only, either as once, few or many, or as a class for expanded clones.

j_call: TRBJ1-6
clone_size: many
d_call: .
v_call: TRBV3-1
cdr3_aa: CASSQVRDSPLHF
cdr3_nt: TGTGCCAGCAGCCAAGTACGGGATTCACCCCTCCACTTT

j_call: TRBJ2-2
clone_size: .
d_call: TRBD1
v_call: TRBV5-4
cdr3_aa: CASSSGQGITGELFF
cdr3_nt: TGTGCCAGCAGCTCGGGACAGGGGATTACCGGGGAGCTGTTTTTT

j_call: TRBJ2-3
clone_size: few
d_call: TRBD2
v_call: TRBV7-9
cdr3_aa: CASRDTSGGLDTQYF
cdr3_nt: TGTGCCAGCAGAGATACTAGCGGGGGATTGGATACGCAGTATTTT

j_call: TRBJ1-2
clone_size: .
d_call: .
v_call: TRBV4-2
cdr3_aa: CASSQIPGHYYGYTF
cdr3_nt: TGTGCCAGCAGCCAAATCCCCGGGCACTACTATGGCTACACCTTC

j_call: TRBJ2-1
clone_size: .
d_call: TRBD2
v_call: TRBV7-6
cdr3_aa: CASRRLAGFISSYNEQFF
cdr3_nt: TGTGCCAGTAGGCGACTAGCGGGATTCATTAGCTCCTACAATGAGCAGTTCTTC

j_call: TRBJ2-5
clone_size: few
d_call: TRBD1
v_call: TRBV15
cdr3_aa: CATSPGRTGYLQETQYF
cdr3_nt: TGTGCCACCAGCCCCGGAAGGACAGGATACTTACAAGAGACCCAGTACTTC

j_call: TRBJ2-5
clone_size: many
d_call: .
v_call: TRBV10-3
cdr3_aa: CAISEGTKQETQYF
cdr3_nt: TGTGCCATCAGTGAAGGGACGAAACAAGAGACCCAGTACTTC

j_call: TRBJ2-7
clone_size: many
d_call: .
v_call: TRBV29-1
cdr3_aa: CSAAASSYEQYF
cdr3_nt: TGCAGCGCGGCAGCGAGCTCCTACGAGCAGTACTTC

j_call: TRBJ2-1
clone_size: .
d_call: TRBD2
v_call: TRBV4-3
cdr3_aa: CASSQDPREGRNEQFF
cdr3_nt: TGCGCCAGCAGCCAAGATCCGCGGGAGGGCCGCAATGAGCAGTTCTTC

j_call: TRBJ2-6
clone_size: .
d_call: .
v_call: TRBV6-2/TRBV6-3
cdr3_aa: CASRPTAAGANVLTF
cdr3_nt: TGTGCCAGCAGGCCCACAGCTGCTGGGGCCAACGTCCTGACTTTC

j_call: TRBJ2-6
clone_size: many
d_call: TRBD1
v_call: TRBV12-3/TRBV12-4
cdr3_aa: CASSLTAGGPGANVLTF
cdr3_nt: TGTGCCAGCAGTTTAACGGCAGGGGGCCCCGGGGCCAACGTCCTGACTTTC

j_call: TRBJ1-6
clone_size: .
d_call: .
v_call: TRBV4-1
cdr3_aa: CASSQEGGYSPLHF
cdr3_nt: TGCGCCAGCAGCCAAGAGGGTGGGTATTCACCCCTCCACTTT

j_call: TRBJ2-3
clone_size: many
d_call: .
v_call: TRBV7-8
cdr3_aa: CASRGTWRSSTDTQYF
cdr3_nt: TGTGCCAGCAGGGGGACCTGGCGGTCTAGCACAGATACGCAGTATTTT

j_call: TRBJ2-6
clone_size: few
d_call: .
v_call: TRBV10-3
cdr3_aa: CAISESPGAGANVLTF
cdr3_nt: TGTGCCATCAGTGAGTCCCCAGGGGCTGGGGCCAACGTCCTGACTTTC

j_call: TRBJ1-4
clone_size: .
d_call: TRBD1
v_call: TRBV29-1
cdr3_aa: CSGMPGQGTTNEKLFF
cdr3_nt: TGCAGCGGCATGCCCGGACAGGGGACGACTAATGAAAAACTGTTTTTT

j_call: TRBJ1-5
clone_size: many
d_call: .
v_call: TRBV12-3/TRBV12-4
cdr3_aa: CASSLSADQPQHF
cdr3_nt: TGTGCCAGCAGTTTATCGGCCGATCAGCCCCAGCATTTT

j_call: TRBJ2-3
clone_size: .
d_call: TRBD2
v_call: TRBV10-3
cdr3_aa: CASWAAGADTQYF
cdr3_nt: TGTGCCAGCTGGGCTGCGGGGGCAGATACGCAGTATTTT

j_call: TRBJ2-6
clone_size: .
d_call: TRBD1
v_call: TRBV4-2
cdr3_aa: CASSPGGQAYSGANVLTF
cdr3_nt: TGTGCCAGCAGCCCCGGTGGACAGGCCTACTCTGGGGCCAACGTCCTGACTTTC

j_call: TRBJ1-2
clone_size: many
d_call: TRBD1
v_call: TRBV12-3/TRBV12-4
cdr3_aa: CASSLALTGQGIYGYTF
cdr3_nt: TGTGCCAGCAGTTTAGCGCTAACGGGACAGGGTATATACGGCTACACCTTC

j_call: TRBJ2-1
clone_size: .
d_call: .
v_call: TRBV6-1
cdr3_aa: CASRSAGQSSYNEQFF
cdr3_nt: TGTGCCAGCAGGTCCGCCGGTCAGAGCTCCTACAATGAGCAGTTCTTC

j_call: TRBJ2-1
clone_size: .
d_call: TRBD2
v_call: TRBV9
cdr3_aa: CASSAQPGGTTYNEQFF
cdr3_nt: TGTGCCAGCAGCGCCCAACCCGGCGGGACTACTTACAATGAGCAGTTCTTC

j_call: TRBJ2-2
clone_size: few
d_call: TRBD1
v_call: TRBV27
cdr3_aa: CASSFYTGDGELFF
cdr3_nt: TGTGCCAGCAGTTTTTACACAGGGGACGGGGAGCTGTTTTTT

j_call: TRBJ1-2
clone_size: .
d_call: TRBD1
v_call: TRBV27
cdr3_aa: CASSLSPSQTGGGYGYTF
cdr3_nt: TGTGCCAGCAGTTTATCCCCTTCTCAGACAGGGGGCGGCTATGGCTACACCTTC

j_call: TRBJ2-7
clone_size: many
d_call: .
v_call: TRBV2
cdr3_aa: CASSESRAGPNEQYF
cdr3_nt: TGTGCCAGCAGTGAATCGAGGGCAGGTCCCAACGAGCAGTACTTC

j_call: TRBJ1-2
clone_size: few
d_call: .
v_call: TRBV4-3
cdr3_aa: CASSQERDGVGYTF
cdr3_nt: TGCGCCAGCAGCCAAGAGCGGGACGGCGTAGGGTACACCTTC

j_call: TRBJ2-7
clone_size: once
d_call: .
v_call: TRBV4-1
cdr3_aa: CASSQAGKSEQYF
cdr3_nt: TGCGCCAGCAGCCAGGCCGGTAAGAGCGAGCAGTACTTC

j_call: TRBJ2-1
clone_size: .
d_call: TRBD1
v_call: TRBV7-7
cdr3_aa: CASSLGRTGTYEQFF
cdr3_nt: TGTGCCAGCAGCTTAGGAAGGACAGGGACCTATGAGCAGTTCTTC

j_call: TRBJ2-1
clone_size: few
d_call: TRBD1
v_call: TRBV20-1
cdr3_aa: CSAPPGQGGNEQFF
cdr3_nt: TGCAGTGCTCCGCCGGGACAGGGTGGGAATGAGCAGTTCTTC

j_call: TRBJ2-3
clone_size: many
d_call: .
v_call: TRBV7-3
cdr3_aa: CASSQGTYTDTQYF
cdr3_nt: TGTGCCAGCAGCCAGGGGACTTACACAGATACGCAGTATTTT

j_call: TRBJ2-2
clone_size: .
d_call: .
v_call: TRBV12-3/TRBV12-4
cdr3_aa: CASSDVRGRNTGELFF
cdr3_nt: TGTGCCAGCAGTGACGTCCGCGGGCGTAACACCGGGGAGCTGTTTTTT

j_call: TRBJ1-4
clone_size: .
d_call: .
v_call: TRBV4-3
cdr3_aa: CASSFRTGFNEKLFF
cdr3_nt: TGCGCCAGCAGCTTTCGGACCGGCTTTAATGAAAAACTGTTTTTT

j_call: TRBJ2-1
clone_size: many
d_call: .
v_call: TRBV7-8
cdr3_aa: CASSLRDFYNEQFF
cdr3_nt: TGTGCCAGCAGCTTAAGGGACTTCTACAATGAGCAGTTCTTC